This TCR beta chain was sequenced during a study of response to subunit inactivated influenza vaccine. The germline CDR1 and CDR2 sequences are DFQATT and SNEGSKA (reference sequence). This CDR3 has 14 residues. Trimming took 6 bases from V and 5 from J; bases not matched to a gene: 11. MiXCR, run by TCRdb on the RT-PCR reads, gives a single entry per CDR3 protein. The repertoire holds 450,000 to 600,000 distinct CDR3 sequences, with more than 7% as singletons. The table lists this clonotype with a few counts. J is TRBJ1-2 and V is TRBV20-1; 8 bases are a match to TRBD1. The source is a man between 50 and 70 years old who received an inactivated influenza vaccine. The specimen was PBMCs from blood, collected about 23 months after vaccination. In DNA, the CDR3 is TGCAGTGCCAGTAGGGACAGGAAGGTTTATGGCTACACCTTC. This encodes CSASRDRKVYGYTF.